This T cell receptor (beta chain) originates from a study of response to subunit inactivated influenza vaccine. MiXCR, applied by TCRdb to the RT-PCR reads, yields one record per CDR3 protein. The table has about 540,000 distinct CDR3 sequences, around a quarter seen once. The trim removed 3 bases at V and 2 bases at J, leaving 8 bases unmatched. In germline, CDR1 is MNHNS, CDR2 SASEGT. CDR3 length equals 17 residues. This sample also appeared in a second study, on T cells expressing NK-cell markers. From that report: UMI-tagged 5'RACE template switching yielded the TCR beta cDNA. Sorted T-cell subsets CD3+CD56+NKG2C+, CD3+CD56+NKG2C- and CD3+CD56-NKG2C+ were TCR beta-sequenced. With respect to HCMV, most of the eight sequenced donors were seropositive, and one was seronegative. Roughly six donors carried dominant NKG2C+ clonotypes that made up roughly 1.0-7.0% of their CD8+ T cells. Several of the donors also had these clonotypes leading their CD3+CD56-NKG2C+ fraction.

The specimen comprised CD4+ T cells sorted from PBMCs, sampled 12 days after vaccination. V is TRBV6-1 and J is TRBJ2-3; 10 nucleotides line up with TRBD2. This clonotype was obtained from a man over 45 who received an inactivated influenza vaccine. The CDR3 DNA is TGTGCCAGCAGTGATTTCAGCGGGAGGGCCTTCACAGATACGCAGTATTTT. Amino acids: CASSDFSGRAFTDTQYF.